These 26 T cell receptor beta chains share one sample of origin, sequenced in a study of cytomegalovirus exposure and HLA in healthy donors (dated by TCRdb to the late 2010s). The library was made by the immunoSEQ multiplex PCR assay. The multiplex PCR relied on a mix of 60 forward primers for TCR Vbeta segments and 13 reverse primers for TCR Jbeta segments. Sourced from immuneACCESS, this table was stored by TCRdb with only in-frame sequences that have V and J called. A share of the clones is absent; for the studies checked, an unresolved V gene accounts for under half, and the remainder has no known explanation. Recorded for this sample are about 94,000 clones; 75% to 85% of them occurred a single time. Of the sample, roughly 3.8% is held by the ten largest clones. Sequencing input: PBMCs. The receptors here all came from a woman aged 40 to 50 in good health and CMV-seronegative.

This chain joins TRBV7-8 and TRBJ1-1; TRBD1 matches at 9 bases. The CDR3 totals 16 residues. V lost 5 bases and J lost 0; bases outside the gene matches: 7. Germline CDR1 is SGHVS and CDR2 is FQNEAQ. The CDR3 protein is CASSPTGGPMNTEAFF. The CDR3 coding sequence is TGTGCCAGCAGCCCCACAGGGGGCCCAATGAACACTGAAGCTTTCTTT.

The CDR3 sequence: CATSRDFSAGQETQYF. The CDR3 nucleotides read TGTGCCACCAGCAGAGATTTTAGCGCAGGCCAAGAGACCCAGTACTTC. The chain links TRBV15 to TRBJ2-5, with TRBD2 as a possible D gene (5 bases). CDR1 is LNHNV and CDR2 is YYDKDF in the germline V gene (reference sequence). V lost 0 bases and J 1 base, leaving 12 bases between the germline ends. The CDR3 loop spans 16 amino acids.

The count of this clone is one. At one boundary the junction diverges from the germline segment, which might be a read error. The chain joins TRBV6-1 to TRBJ2-6; a weak D match, TRBD1 (6 bases). The CDR3 spans 13 residues. The germline gives CDR1 MNHNS, CDR2 SASEGT. The CDR3 coding sequence is TGTGCCAGCAGTGAAGCGCTTAGGGGACATCAGGCTTTC. It is translated as CASSEALRGHQAF.

This chain links TRBV6-5 with TRBJ2-7; 7 nucleotides match TRBD2. The CDR3 is made up of 16 amino acids. Unmatched junction bases numbered 8, after V lost 3 bases and J lost 0 bases. From germline, CDR1 is MNHEY and CDR2 SVGAGI. The CDR3 region is CASSYGIGGSSYEQYF. The CDR3 DNA reads as TGTGCCAGCAGTTATGGGATCGGGGGGAGCTCCTACGAGCAGTACTTC.

The chain combines TRBV6-1 with TRBJ2-7, with 8 bases identical to TRBD1. Trimming removed 3 bases from V and 12 bases from J; junction bases left unmatched: 10. Germline values: CDR1 MNHNS, CDR2 SASEGT. The CDR3 spans 13 residues. The CDR3 DNA reads TGTGCCAGCAGTGATGGGACAGGTGGGTCAAGGTACTTC. Its translation: CASSDGTGGSRYF.

This clone turned up a few times. The chain links TRBV2 to TRBJ2-7; 11 bases match TRBD1. Germline V gene sequence: CDR1 SNHLY, CDR2 FYNNEI. The length of the CDR3 is 18 residues. V lost 7 bases and J lost 7; bases outside the gene matches: 21. The CDR3 bases are TGTGCCAGCACCCTAATAACTCCTACCGGGACAGGGGGTCGGGAGCAGTACTTC. Translated: CASTLITPTGTGGREQYF.

The chain links TRBV2 to TRBJ1-1; no definite D call. V lost 2 bases and J 7 bases, leaving 5 bases between the germline ends. The CDR3 totals 11 residues. Germline lookup yields CDR1 SNHLY and CDR2 FYNNEI. The CDR3 DNA sequence: TGTGCCAGCAGTGAACGGGATGAAGCTTTCTTT. Its translation: CASSERDEAFF. The entire variable domain, with the rest obtained from reference TRBV2 and TRBJ1-1, is as follows: EPEVTQTPSHQVTQMGQEVILRCVPISNHLYFYWYRQILGQKVEFLVSFYNNEISEKSEIFDDQFSVERPDGSNFTLKIRSTKLEDSAMYFCASSERDEAFFGQGTRLTVV.

The rearrangement uses TRBV6-5 and TRBJ2-5, with D possibly being TRBD1 (5 bases). This CDR3 has 15 residues. Germline V CDR1 and CDR2: MNHEY, SVGAGI. V dropped 0 bases and J dropped 3 bases, with 11 bases sitting between them. The CDR3 DNA sequence: TGTGCCAGCAGTTACTCGGGGCCAGGCAAAGAGACCCAGTACTTC. Translating gives CASSYSGPGKETQYF.

The chain employs TRBV7-3 and TRBJ1-1; TRBD1 aligns across 8 bases. This CDR3 comprises 13 residues. Trimming took 5 bases from V and 4 from J; bases not matched to a gene: 3. Germline CDR1 reads SGHTA; CDR2 reads FQGTGA. CDR3 sequence: CASSPGQGTEAFF. The CDR3, as DNA: TGTGCCAGCAGCCCCGGACAGGGCACTGAAGCTTTCTTT.

The chain combines TRBV4-1 with TRBJ1-2, with 9 bases fitting TRBD1. The CDR3 length is 17 residues. The V gene end was trimmed by 2 bases and the J gene end by 4 bases; junction bases not matched to a gene: 11. CDR1 is MGHRA and CDR2 is YSYEKL in the germline V gene. The CDR3 here is CASSQPSPGTGFYGYTF. CDR3 nucleotide sequence: TGCGCCAGCAGCCAACCCTCCCCTGGGACAGGGTTCTATGGCTACACCTTC.

This clone appeared a few times. The chain uses TRBV5-1 and TRBJ2-2, with D possibly TRBD1 on 6 matching bases. V was clipped by 3 bases and J by 1 base, with 7 bases between them. The germline V gene encodes CDR1 SGHRS and CDR2 YFSETQ. This CDR3 is 14 amino acids long. The chain's CDR3 is CASSWGQNTGELFF. The CDR3 bases are TGCGCCAGCAGCTGGGGACAGAACACCGGGGAGCTGTTTTTT. The full variable domain, its missing parts supplied by reference TRBV5-1 and TRBJ2-2, is KAGVTQTPRYLIKTRGQQVTLSCSPISGHRSVSWYQQTPGQGLQFLFEYFSETQRNKGNFPGRFSGRQFSNSRSEMNVSTLELGDSALYLCASSWGQNTGELFFGEGSRLTVL.

This clone was counted between two and nine times. CDR3 sequence: CAISDSRGNTEAFF. In nucleotides, the CDR3 is TGTGCCATCAGTGATAGTAGGGGGAACACTGAAGCTTTCTTT. The chain employs TRBV10-3 and TRBJ1-1, with a weak D call TRBD1 (5 bases). V lost 3 bases and J 1 base, leaving 9 bases between the germline ends. The CDR3 extends over 14 amino acids. The germline CDR1 and CDR2 sequences are ENHRY and SYGVKD.

The V and J genes are TRBV7-2 and TRBJ2-3; tentatively, D is TRBD1 (6 bases). Germline-derived CDR1 and CDR2 are SGHTA and FQGNSA. The V and J ends lost 4 bases and 6 bases respectively, with 17 bases between them. The CDR3 spans 15 residues. This CDR3 reads CASSSPGQPADTQYF. The CDR3 DNA reads TGTGCCAGCAGCTCGCCGGGACAACCTGCGGATACGCAGTATTTT.

This chain connects TRBV19 to TRBJ1-1; unclear D gene. Germline V gives CDR1 LNHDA, CDR2 SQIVND (reference sequence). The CDR3 runs to 15 residues. The V end was cut by 6 bases, the J end by 0 bases, with 14 bases between. This CDR3 is CASRRETSMNTEAFF. CDR3 DNA: TGTGCCAGTAGGAGGGAGACAAGTATGAACACTGAAGCTTTCTTT.

V and J are TRBV9 and TRBJ1-3, with TRBD1 matching 8 bases. The germline V gene has CDR1 SGDLS and CDR2 YYNGEE. V was clipped by 7 bases and J by 4 bases; unmatched bases: 13. The CDR3 length is 16 residues. The CDR3 bases are TGTGCCAGCGATTTGGGGCCGACAGGGGACGGAAACACCATATATTTT. Translated, it gives CASDLGPTGDGNTIYF.

This chain uses TRBV5-1 with TRBJ1-6; D may be TRBD1 (5 bases). The CDR3 consists of 13 residues. The germline gives CDR1 SGHRS, CDR2 YFSETQ. Trimming took off 3 bases at V and 8 bases at J, with 9 bases between the two ends. CDR3 bases: TGCGCCAGCAGCTACGACAGTTATTCACCCCTCCACTTT. Protein: CASSYDSYSPLHF.

This clone was recorded a few times. The chain couples TRBV29-1 to TRBJ1-3; TRBD1 aligns across 7 bases. The CDR3 runs 19 residues. V dropped 0 bases and J dropped 1; count of bases not matched to a gene: 15. In germline, CDR1 is SQVTM, CDR2 ANQGSEA. In DNA form, the CDR3 reads TGCAGCGTTGAAGATCGAGACGGAGGGAGCAGGGGGTCTGGAAACACCATATATTTT. Protein: CSVEDRDGGSRGSGNTIYF.

This chain links TRBV9 with TRBJ2-2; D may be TRBD1 (6 bases). The CDR3 has 15 residues. V was clipped by 0 bases and J by 4 bases, with 10 bases between them. Germline V gene data show CDR1 as SGDLS and CDR2 as YYNGEE. CDR3 nucleotide sequence: TGTGCCAGCAGCGTAGGTCGCAGGGGCACCGGGGAGCTGTTTTTT. It encodes CASSVGRRGTGELFF.

The chain couples TRBV28 to TRBJ2-3; unclear D gene. The V and J ends lost 5 bases and 2 bases respectively, with 2 bases between them. This CDR3 comprises 11 residues. Germline V CDR1 and CDR2: MDHEN, SYDVKM. CDR3 sequence: CASSLTDTQYF. The CDR3 nucleotides are TGTGCCAGCAGTCTCACAGATACGCAGTATTTT.

The chain couples TRBV27 to TRBJ2-1; D possibly corresponds to TRBD1 (6 bases). Germline-derived CDR1 and CDR2 are MNHEY and SMNVEV (reference sequence). V was shortened by 5 bases and J by 2 bases, with 19 bases between the two germline ends. The CDR3 length is 17 residues. As DNA, the CDR3 is TGTGCCAGCAGTGGAAGTAGACAGGTACCTCCCTACAATGAGCAGTTCTTC. It translates to CASSGSRQVPPYNEQFF.

The rearrangement joins TRBV15 to TRBJ1-1; D perhaps matches TRBD1 (6 bases). Deletions cut 1 base from V and 0 bases from J, with 9 bases between. This CDR3 spans 15 amino acids. From germline, CDR1 is LNHNV and CDR2 YYDKDF (reference sequence). CDR3 nucleotides: TGTGCCACCAGCAGAGCCCAGGGGATGAACACTGAAGCTTTCTTT. Translating it yields CATSRAQGMNTEAFF. Looking up the rest from reference TRBV15 and TRBJ1-1 gives the full variable domain: DAMVIQNPRYQVTQFGKPVTLSCSQTLNHNVMYWYQQKSSQAPKLLFHYYDKDFNNEADTPDNFQSRRPNTSFCFLDIRSPGLGDTAMYLCATSRAQGMNTEAFFGQGTRLTVV.

V gene TRBV5-1 combines with J gene TRBJ2-7; TRBD1 agrees at 8 bases. CDR1 and CDR2 from the germline V gene are SGHRS and YFSETQ. V shed 1 base, J shed 3 bases, and the junction held 6 bases outside the gene matches. The CDR3 contains 15 residues. CDR3 sequence: CASSLNGQGGYEQYF. DNA for the CDR3: TGCGCCAGCAGCTTGAACGGACAGGGTGGCTACGAGCAGTACTTC. Drawing the rest from reference TRBV5-1 and TRBJ2-7, the complete variable domain is KAGVTQTPRYLIKTRGQQVTLSCSPISGHRSVSWYQQTPGQGLQFLFEYFSETQRNKGNFPGRFSGRQFSNSRSEMNVSTLELGDSALYLCASSLNGQGGYEQYFGPGTRLTVT.

The genes are TRBV15 and TRBJ1-4; the match to TRBD1 covers 9 bases. After removal of 3 bases from V and 6 bases from J, the junction contained 8 bases not matched to a gene. This CDR3 is built from 16 residues. Germline V gene sequence: CDR1 LNHNV, CDR2 YYDKDF (reference sequence). The CDR3 spells CATSRGRDRDDEKLFF. In nucleotides, the CDR3 is TGTGCCACCAGCAGGGGCCGGGACAGGGACGATGAAAAACTGTTTTTT.

This clone was counted once. The chain combines TRBV4-3 with TRBJ2-1; TRBD2 matches at 12 bases. The CDR3 covers 18 residues. Trimming at V came to 6 bases and at J to 0 bases, leaving 9 bases not matched to a gene. The V gene's germline CDR1 is LGHNA and CDR2 YSLEER. DNA for the CDR3: TGCGCCAGCAGTCCGGGACTAGCGGGTCAGAGCTCCTACAATGAGCAGTTCTTC. Protein sequence: CASSPGLAGQSSYNEQFF.

The V gene is TRBV7-9, the J gene TRBJ1-2; possibly TRBD1 for D (5 bases). Germline CDR1 SEHNR, CDR2 FQNEAQ (reference sequence). Trimming stripped 1 base from V and 7 bases from J, with 22 bases between. The CDR3 runs 17 residues. In DNA form, the CDR3 reads TGTGCCAGCAGCTTAGGGGCCAGGGAATCCCTAATTTTTGGCTACACCTTC. It specifies CASSLGARESLIFGYTF.

The rearrangement uses TRBV4-1 and TRBJ1-1, with D uncertain. Germline V gene lookup returns CDR1 MGHRA and CDR2 YSYEKL. Trimming took off 1 base at V and 5 bases at J, with 14 bases between the two ends. CDR3 size: 15 residues. Here the CDR3 reads CASSQGPSFGTEAFF. CDR3 coding DNA: TGCGCCAGCAGCCAAGGGCCGTCTTTTGGTACTGAAGCTTTCTTT.